The 10 T cell receptor beta chains below all came from one sample that was sequenced in a study of cytomegalovirus exposure and HLA in healthy donors. The PCR had 60 Vbeta and 13 Jbeta primers. This table comes from immunoSEQ multiplex PCR, and its TCRdb copy is limited to in-frame clones, with some not included. Here the sample table reports 35,000 to 45,000 clones. The sample consisted of PBMCs. Receptors originate from a human donor in good health.

V is TRBV18 and J is TRBJ1-2; TRBD1 matches at 10 bases. J lost 7 bases, V lost 2 bases, and 7 bases had no gene match. The V gene's germline CDR1 is KGHSH and CDR2 LQKENI. The CDR3 runs 15 residues. The DNA of the CDR3 is TGTGCCAGCTCACCAGCCGGACAGGGGGGCCTTGGCTACACCTTC. Translating it yields CASSPAGQGGLGYTF.

The chain combines TRBV28 with TRBJ1-2; maybe TRBD1 (5 bases). The CDR3 loop spans 14 amino acids. Germline V lookup: CDR1 MDHEN, CDR2 SYDVKM. V lost 6 bases, J lost 6 bases, and 17 bases lay in between. CDR3 amino acids: CASSSMGGVDGYTF. As DNA, the CDR3 is TGTGCCAGCAGCTCGATGGGAGGGGTCGATGGCTACACCTTC.

The rearrangement uses TRBV19 and TRBJ1-2; D is ambiguous. The CDR3 is made up of 13 amino acids. V was shortened by 5 bases and J by 7 bases, with 14 bases between the two germline ends. Germline V lookup: CDR1 LNHDA, CDR2 SQIVND (reference sequence). In DNA, the CDR3 is TGTGCCAGTAGTTTTGGGAGTCTGGGTGGCTACACCTTC. The encoded protein is CASSFGSLGGYTF. The full variable domain, its missing parts supplied by reference TRBV19 and TRBJ1-2, is DGGITQSPKYLFRKEGQNVTLSCEQNLNHDAMYWYRQDPGQGLRLIYYSQIVNDFQKGDIAEGYSVSREKKESFPLTVTSAQKNPTAFYLCASSFGSLGGYTFGSGTRLTVV.

The chain is built from TRBV5-6 and TRBJ2-3; 8 nucleotides match TRBD1. The CDR3 has 13 amino acids. The trim removed 5 bases at V and 6 bases at J, leaving 5 bases unmatched. From germline, CDR1 is SGHDT and CDR2 YYEEEE. The chain's CDR3 is CASRIGQGDTQYF. The CDR3 DNA reads TGTGCCAGCAGGATTGGACAGGGTGATACGCAGTATTTT.

V usage is TRBV4-1 and J usage is TRBJ2-1, with 11 bases that match TRBD2. The CDR3 extends over 16 amino acids. Germline values: CDR1 MGHRA, CDR2 YSYEKL. V shed 1 base, J shed 15 bases, and the junction held 14 bases outside the gene matches. This CDR3 is CASSQVLAGGRATWFF. CDR3 coding DNA: TGCGCCAGCAGCCAAGTGCTAGCGGGGGGCCGAGCGACGTGGTTCTTC.

The gene calls are TRBV19 and TRBJ2-7; D perhaps matches TRBD1 (6 bases). With 3 bases removed from V and 0 bases from J, the gap between germline ends came to 12 bases. Germline CDR1 LNHDA, CDR2 SQIVND (reference sequence). The CDR3 is made up of 15 amino acids. Written as DNA, the CDR3 is TGTGCCAGTAGTATTGGGCACAGGGTCTCCTACGAGCAGTACTTC. Its protein product is CASSIGHRVSYEQYF.

The chain is built from TRBV27 and TRBJ1-1; possible D gene TRBD1, 6 bases. Germline values: CDR1 MNHEY, CDR2 SMNVEV (reference sequence). Trimming pared 1 base from V and 3 bases from J, leaving 15 bases between. The CDR3 consists of 16 residues. The CDR3 here is CASSLWMGHRDTEAFF. CDR3 in DNA: TGTGCCAGCAGTTTATGGATGGGACATAGGGACACTGAAGCTTTCTTT.

V and J are TRBV7-3 and TRBJ2-2; 8 bases line up with TRBD2. V dropped 1 base and J dropped 6; count of bases not matched to a gene: 4. CDR3 length: 15 amino acids. The germline V gene has CDR1 SGHTA and CDR2 FQGTGA. CDR3 in amino acids: CASSLNGGAAGELFF. The CDR3 DNA reads TGTGCCAGCAGCTTAAACGGGGGGGCCGCCGGGGAGCTGTTTTTT.

The CDR3 bases are TGTGCCAGCTCACTGACAGGGGAGACCCAGTACTTC. It translates to CASSLTGETQYF. V usage is TRBV18 and J usage is TRBJ2-5; 7 bases agree with TRBD1. CDR3 length equals 12 residues. The V gene end was trimmed by 4 bases and the J gene end by 5 bases; junction bases not matched to a gene: 1. The V gene's germline CDR1 is KGHSH and CDR2 LQKENI. Filled out from reference TRBV18 and TRBJ2-5, the complete variable domain reads NAGVMQNPRHLVRRRGQEARLRCSPMKGHSHVYWYRQLPEEGLKFMVYLQKENIIDESGMPKERFSAEFPKEGPSILRIQQVVRGDSAAYFCASSLTGETQYFGPGTRLLVL.

The chain combines TRBV9 with TRBJ2-3, with 7 positions matching TRBD1. The germline V gene has CDR1 SGDLS and CDR2 YYNGEE. The CDR3 consists of 15 residues. Trimming removed 4 bases from V and 3 bases from J; junction bases left unmatched: 8. This chain's CDR3 is CASSQGQTRTDTQYF. The CDR3 bases are TGTGCCAGCAGCCAGGGACAGACCAGGACAGATACGCAGTATTTT.